This TCR beta chain derives from a study of regulatory T cells in long-lasting Graves disease. Whole-study results and caveats: Clonotypes that were public and shared totalled about 2,500 in persistent patients versus about 1,000 in new patients. Among samples with persistent disease, TRBV28, TRBJ1-2 and TRBJ2-5 were favored.

Time point noted: persistent/refractory GD, antithyroid drugs over 5 years with positive TRAb. PBMC RNA was the source of the TCR library. The CDR3 consists of 15 residues. V lost 3 bases and J lost 1; bases outside the gene matches: 5. Germline CDR1 and CDR2: SGHTA and FQGNSA. Library construction for TCR beta used iRepertoire HTBI primers and Arm-PCR of CDR3 regions. Authors' data handling: From all samples, identification returned over 13 TRBJ and around 62 TRBV segments. TCRdb used MiXCR to reprocess the multiplex PCR reads, holding one entry per CDR3 protein. The V and J calls come from TCRdb's annotation, not from the publication. The data hold about 470,000 distinct CDR3 sequences, with more than 20% observed a single time. In this sample, this clonotype turned up a few times. The antigen remains undetermined.

Sequences were derived from peripheral blood mononuclear cells (PBMCs), sampled when the disease was refractory, from a patient treated with antithyroid drugs. The V and J genes are TRBV7-2 and TRBJ1-1; 7 positions match TRBD1. This clonotype was sampled from a female donor with Graves disease. CDR3 loop: CASSFLRTGNTEAFF. CDR3 sequence (DNA): TGTGCCAGCAGCTTCTTACGGACAGGGAACACTGAAGCTTTCTTT.